Shown below are 24 T cell receptor beta chains from a single sample sequenced in a study of Ad26.COV2.S vaccination and SARS-CoV-2 variants. Treatment indicated: some 20 received Ad26.COV2.S at low or high dose, single or two shots; a few received placebo; per-sample allocation not given. Material that was analyzed had been drawn on day 63 after the first vaccine or placebo injection. Assay: immunoSEQ multiplex PCR; the TCRdb copy retains only in-frame clones and omits some. This table has some 520,000 clones, roughly 85% appearing once. The specimen was peripheral blood, collected in a trial of Ad26.COV2.S vaccine versus placebo. These receptors all come from a person aged 18 to 59 who received the Ad26.COV2.S COVID-19 vaccine or a placebo.

CDR3 residues: CASTQPQGHALTNYGYTF. The CDR3 region has the DNA TGTGCCAGTACCCAGCCCCAGGGACACGCTCTTACTAACTATGGCTACACCTTC. The chain couples TRBV19 to TRBJ1-2, with D maybe TRBD1 (6 bases). CDR3 length equals 18 residues. The germline gives CDR1 LNHDA, CDR2 SQIVND (reference sequence). V lost 7 bases, J lost 0 bases, and 24 bases lay in between.

The chain joins TRBV2 to TRBJ1-6, with unresolved D. V was trimmed by 8 bases and J by 5 bases, leaving 16 bases between them. Germline V CDR1 and CDR2: SNHLY, FYNNEI. The CDR3 has 15 residues. The CDR3 DNA is TGTGCCAGCGCGCCCGGGAGTACGAATAATTCACCCCTCCACTTT. This translates into CASAPGSTNNSPLHF.

This chain joins TRBV6-2 or TRBV6-3 and TRBJ1-1; D is ambiguous. V lost 2 bases and J lost 1, with 11 bases in between. The CDR3 totals 15 residues. Germline CDR1 MNHEY, CDR2 SVGEGT. The CDR3 nucleotides read TGTGCCAGCAGTTACCGGCCGGCAGGGAACACTGAAGCTTTCTTT. Translation: CASSYRPAGNTEAFF.

This chain joins TRBV4-2 and TRBJ2-1; D unresolved. Germline loops: CDR1 LGHNA, CDR2 YNFKEQ. V was trimmed by 4 bases and J by 0 bases, leaving 10 bases between them. This CDR3 has 15 amino acids. DNA of the CDR3: TGTGCCAGCAGCCTGATGACTGGCTCCTACAATGAGCAGTTCTTC. It specifies CASSLMTGSYNEQFF.

The gene calls are TRBV2 and TRBJ2-2; tentative D call: TRBD1 (6 bases). The CDR3 spans 16 residues. The V and J ends lost 5 bases and 3 bases respectively, with 16 bases between them. Looked up from germline, CDR1 is SNHLY and CDR2 is FYNNEI. The DNA for the CDR3 is TGTGCCAGCAGTCCTCCCAGGGGTGGTTACACCGGGGAGCTGTTTTTT. This gives the protein CASSPPRGGYTGELFF.

This chain connects TRBV5-1 to TRBJ2-2; the match to TRBD2 covers 7 bases. With V trimmed by 0 bases and J by 8 bases, 13 bases remained unmatched. The germline gives CDR1 SGHRS, CDR2 YFSETQ. The CDR3 has 17 residues. This CDR3 is CASSLAGTTFRRGELFF. In nucleotides, the CDR3 is TGCGCCAGCAGCTTGGCCGGGACTACCTTTAGAAGGGGGGAGCTGTTTTTT.

The CDR3 region has the DNA TGTGCCAGCAGTTTAGCGGGGACAGAGAAGCAGTATTTT. It is translated as CASSLAGTEKQYF. The J gene is TRBJ2-3, the V gene TRBV12-3 or TRBV12-4, with 7 bases fitting TRBD1. V lost 0 bases, J lost 11 bases, and 5 bases stayed unmatched. The CDR3 is 13 amino acids.

The count of this clone is one. V gene TRBV6-5 combines with J gene TRBJ1-6; D is possibly TRBD1 (5 bases). This CDR3 has 15 amino acids. CDR1 is MNHEY, CDR2 SVGAGI, per germline. Trimming left V 7 bases short and J 1 base short, with 11 bases between. CDR3 DNA sequence: TGTGCCAGCACCCGGGGGGTTTCCTATAATTCACCCCTCCACTTT. Translated: CASTRGVSYNSPLHF.

The V gene is TRBV5-4, the J gene TRBJ2-2, with 9 nucleotides matching TRBD2. This CDR3 comprises 19 residues. Germline V gene lookup returns CDR1 SGHNT and CDR2 YYREEE (reference sequence). V shed 3 bases and J 0 bases; nucleotides not matched to a gene: 12. The CDR3 sequence is CASSSWGSGRSTNTGELFF. CDR3 nucleotides: TGTGCCAGCAGCTCCTGGGGTAGCGGGAGATCGACGAACACCGGGGAGCTGTTTTTT.

The rearrangement uses TRBV27 and TRBJ2-2; D is unresolved. V shed 3 bases and J shed 1 base, with 15 bases lying between them. The CDR3 runs 17 residues. Germline CDR1 reads MNHEY; CDR2 reads SMNVEV (reference sequence). Written as DNA, the CDR3 is TGTGCCAGCAGTTTTGACTCCCGATCTCAGAACACCGGGGAGCTGTTTTTT. Protein product: CASSFDSRSQNTGELFF.

This chain joins TRBV6-5 and TRBJ1-2; perhaps TRBD1 as D (5 bases). CDR3 length equals 13 residues. The germline V and J ends were trimmed by 8 bases and 2 bases, with 12 bases remaining between them. The germline V gene has CDR1 MNHEY and CDR2 SVGAGI. The DNA of the CDR3 is TGTGCCAGCGCGCGGGAGGGGAACTATGGCTACACCTTC. This sequence encodes CASAREGNYGYTF.

Comments on this clone: Other DNA sequences within the sample encode an identical CDR3. The J gene is TRBJ1-1, the V gene TRBV6-5; D may be TRBD1 (5 bases). The germline V and J ends were trimmed by 8 bases and 5 bases, with 9 bases remaining between them. Per the germline V gene, CDR1 is MNHEY and CDR2 is SVGAGI. The CDR3 contains 11 residues. DNA of the CDR3: TGTGCCAGCGGAAGGGGAACTGAAGCTTTCTTT. This gives the protein CASGRGTEAFF.

The V and J genes are TRBV19 and TRBJ1-6; tentatively, D is TRBD1 (6 bases). V shed 5 bases and J shed 10 bases, with 18 bases lying between them. The germline V gene encodes CDR1 LNHDA and CDR2 SQIVND (reference sequence). The CDR3 length is 15 residues. CDR3 amino acids: CASSADSGGVSPLHF. In DNA, the CDR3 is TGTGCCAGTAGTGCGGACAGCGGTGGGGTATCACCCCTCCACTTT.

The V call is TRBV11-2, the J call TRBJ2-5; 11 bases align to TRBD2. Losses at the gene ends were 3 bases for V and 3 bases for J; bases not matched to a gene: 12. The CDR3 runs to 18 residues. CDR1 is SGHAT, CDR2 FQNNGV, per germline. In DNA form, the CDR3 reads TGTGCCAGCAGCTTCGGCCTATTAGCGGGAGGGCCGGAAGAGACCCAGTACTTC. Residues: CASSFGLLAGGPEETQYF.

The chain uses TRBV6-2 or TRBV6-3 and TRBJ2-2, with no clear D. The germline gives CDR1 MNHEY, CDR2 SVGEGT. Trimming took 6 bases from V and 7 from J, leaving 12 bases between them. The CDR3 contains 13 residues. CDR3 in DNA: TGTGCCAGCAGCCTGGACGCCGTCGGGGAGCTGTTTTTT. This gives the protein CASSLDAVGELFF.

V and J are TRBV24-1 and TRBJ2-6; perhaps TRBD2 as D (6 bases). V was cut by 3 bases and J by 1 base, with 9 bases left in between. Germline V gives CDR1 KGHDR, CDR2 SFDVKD. The CDR3 loop spans 16 amino acids. CDR3 coding DNA: TGTGCCACCAGTGATCCTGCGGGATCTGGGGCCAACGTCCTGACTTTC. Translated: CATSDPAGSGANVLTF.

Of note for this clone: The same CDR3 is also encoded by other DNA sequences in this sample. The chain combines TRBV7-8 with TRBJ2-7, with D perhaps TRBD1 or TRBD2 (5 bases each). Germline V gene data show CDR1 as SGHVS and CDR2 as FQNEAQ. V lost 5 bases and J 4 bases, leaving 9 bases between the germline ends. The CDR3 spans 12 residues. The CDR3 sequence is CASSRDGYEQYF. The CDR3 nucleotides read TGTGCCAGCAGCCGGGACGGATACGAGCAGTACTTC.

The chain is built from TRBV10-3 and TRBJ2-7, with D maybe TRBD2 (5 bases). The CDR3 runs 12 residues. CDR1 is ENHRY, CDR2 SYGVKD, per germline. The germline V and J ends were trimmed by 5 bases and 6 bases, with 11 bases remaining between them. For the CDR3, the DNA is TGTGCCATCAGTCTACTAGGGTTCGAGCAGTACTTC. Translated, it gives CAISLLGFEQYF.

The rearrangement uses TRBV27 and TRBJ1-2; D remains unclear. Germline V lookup: CDR1 MNHEY, CDR2 SMNVEV (reference sequence). Trimming pared 4 bases from V and 7 bases from J, leaving 19 bases between. This CDR3 has 15 amino acids. CDR3 region: CASSSSDGRGSGYTF. For the CDR3, the DNA is TGTGCCAGCAGTTCCTCCGACGGACGGGGATCTGGCTACACCTTC.

With regard to this clone: At one of its ends the junction is not consistent with the germline gene, which may arise from a read error. This chain uses TRBV3-1 (or the pseudogene TRBV3-2) with TRBJ2-5; D unresolved. The CDR3 spans 13 residues. Per germline, CDR1 LGHDT and CDR2 YNNKEL (reference sequence). CDR3 amino acids: CASSQLAQENQYF. CDR3 nucleotides: TGTGCCAGCAGCCAATTGGCCCAAGAGAACCAGTACTTC.

In DNA form, the CDR3 reads TGTGCCAGTAGTATCCTGGGGAGACGGACTGAAGCTTTCTTT. Translation gives CASSILGRRTEAFF. The chain has TRBV19 and TRBJ1-1; D not resolved. This CDR3 spans 14 amino acids. V dropped 3 bases and J dropped 5 bases, with 13 bases sitting between them. Looked up from germline, CDR1 is LNHDA and CDR2 is SQIVND (reference sequence).

The chain is built from TRBV19 and TRBJ1-4; D unclear. Trimming shortened V by 4 bases and J by 4 bases, and 10 bases separated the two germline ends. This CDR3 region has 14 residues. The germline V gene has CDR1 LNHDA and CDR2 SQIVND (reference sequence). The CDR3 protein is CASSNGFRNEKLFF. Here the CDR3 DNA reads TGTGCCAGTAGTAACGGGTTCCGTAATGAAAAACTGTTTTTT. Full variable domain (rest looked up from reference TRBV19 and TRBJ1-4): DGGITQSPKYLFRKEGQNVTLSCEQNLNHDAMYWYRQDPGQGLRLIYYSQIVNDFQKGDIAEGYSVSREKKESFPLTVTSAQKNPTAFYLCASSNGFRNEKLFFGSGTQLSVL.

The chain joins TRBV27 to TRBJ2-1; 9 bases map to TRBD2. This CDR3 comprises 16 residues. V was clipped by 8 bases and J by 1 base; unmatched bases: 9. CDR1 and CDR2 (germline): MNHEY, SMNVEV (reference sequence). The CDR3: CASSSAGGWSYNEQFF. The CDR3 DNA reads TGTGCCAGCTCGTCAGCGGGAGGATGGTCCTACAATGAGCAGTTCTTC.

This rearrangement joins TRBV7-2 to TRBJ2-3; no reliable D call. V was shortened by 5 bases and J by 0 bases, with 12 bases between the two germline ends. CDR3 length equals 15 residues. Germline V gives CDR1 SGHTA, CDR2 FQGNSA. CDR3 bases: TGTGCCAGCAGCAGGCAAATGGGCAGCACAGATACGCAGTATTTT. Residues: CASSRQMGSTDTQYF.